The present entry profiles one T cell receptor beta chain with its context. As yet, its antigen is unknown. This sample was taken from a study of cytomegalovirus exposure and HLA in healthy donors. Study outcomes and limitations: Most TCR sequences proved rare, with some public TCRs found in many donors. What a later analysis reportedly showed was that an Asian-associated ancestry cluster had fewer N-insertions than the approximately 720-donor mean. Exclusion as indistinguishable affected some V segments, including TRBV6-2 and TRBV6-3.

CDR1 is SGHTA and CDR2 is FQGNSA in the germline V gene. Trimming removed 1 base at V and 4 bases at J, with 10 bases between. The CDR3 is 14 residues long. PCR was performed using 60 Vbeta and 13 Jbeta primers. Here immunoSEQ multiplex PCR was the method, and the copy in TCRdb shows in-frame clones only, minus some. The sample includes approximately 99,000 clones, 55% to 80% of them seen just once. The sequenced sample was PBMCs. This receptor was obtained from a man aged 35 to 55 in good health and CMV-seronegative. The chain has TRBV7-2 and TRBJ1-1; D remains ambiguous. The chain's CDR3 is CASSLDPGLTEAFF. The CDR3 DNA follows: TGTGCCAGCAGCTTAGATCCGGGTCTCACTGAAGCTTTCTTT.